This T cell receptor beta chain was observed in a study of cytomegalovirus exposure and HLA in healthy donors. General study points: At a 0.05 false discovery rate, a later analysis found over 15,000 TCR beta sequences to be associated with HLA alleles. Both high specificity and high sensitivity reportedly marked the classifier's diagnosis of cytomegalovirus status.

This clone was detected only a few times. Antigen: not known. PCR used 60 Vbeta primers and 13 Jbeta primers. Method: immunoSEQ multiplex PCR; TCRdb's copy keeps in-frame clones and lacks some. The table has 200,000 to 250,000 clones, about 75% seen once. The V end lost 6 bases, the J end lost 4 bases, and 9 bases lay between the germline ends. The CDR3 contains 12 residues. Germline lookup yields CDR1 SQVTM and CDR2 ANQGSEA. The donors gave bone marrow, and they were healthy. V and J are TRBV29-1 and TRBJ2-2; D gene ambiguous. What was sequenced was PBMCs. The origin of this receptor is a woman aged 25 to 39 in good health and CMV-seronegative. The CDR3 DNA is TGCAGCGTGATGCGGAGCACCGGGGAGCTGTTTTTT. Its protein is CSVMRSTGELFF.